The 26 T cell receptor beta chains in this list originate from one sample, sequenced in a study of beta chain features in type 1 diabetes. Expressed TCRB transcripts were sequenced, since all the RNA that had been isolated was reverse transcribed. Assay used: immunoSEQ multiplex PCR; TCRdb lists only in-frame clones, some missing. The table has 150,000 to 190,000 clones, 8.1% seen once. Sequencing input: central memory CD4+ T cells from blood. Source of these receptors: a man between 18 and 29 years old in good health.

The sample holds many counts of this clone. The chain uses TRBV5-4 and TRBJ1-1; no clear D gene. Germline CDR1 reads SGHNT; CDR2 reads YYREEE (reference sequence). The CDR3 sequence is 13 residues long. Trimming took 0 bases from V and 5 from J, leaving 8 bases between them. CDR3 coding DNA: TGTGCCAGCAGCTTGGTTGGGAGGACTGAAGCTTTCTTT. This sequence encodes CASSLVGRTEAFF.

The chain recombines TRBV5-1 with TRBJ2-1, with a possible D match to TRBD2 (5 bases). There are 13 residues in the CDR3. Germline values: CDR1 SGHRS, CDR2 YFSETQ. Deletions cut 3 bases from V and 9 bases from J, with 13 bases between. CDR3 DNA sequence: TGCGCCAGCAGCTCGATGGGAGATCTTGAGCAGTTCTTC. This sequence encodes CASSSMGDLEQFF. Looking up the rest from reference TRBV5-1 and TRBJ2-1 gives the full variable domain: KAGVTQTPRYLIKTRGQQVTLSCSPISGHRSVSWYQQTPGQGLQFLFEYFSETQRNKGNFPGRFSGRQFSNSRSEMNVSTLELGDSALYLCASSSMGDLEQFFGPGTRLTVL.

J is TRBJ2-6 and V is TRBV7-9, with TRBD1 as a possible D gene (6 bases). V was trimmed by 8 bases and J by 4 bases, leaving 18 bases between them. The CDR3 runs to 16 residues. Germline V lookup: CDR1 SEHNR, CDR2 FQNEAQ (reference sequence). CDR3 residues: CASGGQGSAGANVLTF. The DNA for the CDR3 is TGTGCCAGCGGCGGGCAGGGGAGCGCCGGGGCCAACGTCCTGACTTTC. Based on the CDR3 plus reference TRBV7-9 and TRBJ2-6, the full variable domain is DTGVSQNPRHKITKRGQNVTFRCDPISEHNRLYWYRQTLGQGPEFLTYFQNEAQLEKSRLLSDRFSAERPKGSFSTLEIQRTEQGDSAMYLCASGGQGSAGANVLTFGAGSRLTVL.

This clone showed up just a few times. The chain has TRBV30 and TRBJ1-1; D may be TRBD1 (5 bases). The CDR3 is 14 residues long. CDR1 is GTSNPN and CDR2 is SVGIG in the germline V gene (reference sequence). V lost 2 bases and J lost 7, with 17 bases in between. CDR3 DNA sequence: TGTGCCTGGAGTCTCAAGGGGAGGGTGGATGAAGCTTTCTTT. Protein: CAWSLKGRVDEAFF.

This clone occurred a few times. This sequence joins TRBV7-3 and TRBJ2-1, with 8 bases identical to TRBD1. Germline-derived CDR1 and CDR2 are SGHTA and FQGTGA. This CDR3 has 13 amino acids. Germline trimming cut 3 bases from V and 14 bases from J; bases unmatched to any gene: 9. DNA of the CDR3: TGTGCCAGCAGCTTCTCCGCGGACAGGGACGAGTTCTTC. This gives the protein CASSFSADRDEFF.

The V call is TRBV30, the J call TRBJ1-5, with D possibly TRBD1 on 5 matching bases. The germline CDR1 and CDR2 sequences are GTSNPN and SVGIG (reference sequence). V lost 4 bases and J 4 bases, leaving 11 bases between the germline ends. The CDR3 has 13 residues. Here the CDR3 reads CAWTQEWNQPQHF. CDR3 DNA sequence: TGTGCCTGGACACAGGAGTGGAATCAGCCCCAGCATTTT.

The V call is TRBV7-2, the J call TRBJ2-6, with 8 bases matching TRBD1. Germline CDR1 is SGHTA and CDR2 is FQGNSA. J was trimmed by 2 bases and V by 4 bases; bases with no gene match: 10. The CDR3 is made up of 18 amino acids. CDR3 DNA sequence: TGTGCCAGCAGCTCCTCAGGGGGCGCAACCCCTGGGGCCAACGTCCTGACTTTC. It is translated as CASSSSGGATPGANVLTF.

The chain couples TRBV5-4 to TRBJ2-4, with 7 bases fitting TRBD2. V shed 4 bases, J shed 6 bases, and the junction held 4 bases outside the gene matches. Germline V CDR1 and CDR2: SGHNT, YYREEE (reference sequence). The CDR3 runs to 13 residues. The DNA for the CDR3 is TGTGCCAGCAGCAGGACTAGTGGAAACATTCAGTACTTC. It is translated as CASSRTSGNIQYF.

The sample holds a few counts of this clone. The chain joins TRBV5-4 to TRBJ2-2; TRBD2 matches 10 bases. This CDR3 region has 19 residues. Unmatched junction bases numbered 14, after V lost 1 base and J lost 5 bases. Germline CDR1 reads SGHNT; CDR2 reads YYREEE (reference sequence). The CDR3 DNA follows: TGTGCCAGCAGCTTGAGGGCTAGCGGGAGAAATATCGGAACCGGGGAGCTGTTTTTT. The encoded protein is CASSLRASGRNIGTGELFF.

The chain joins TRBV4-3 to TRBJ2-1; 13 nucleotides match TRBD2. From germline, CDR1 is LGHNA and CDR2 YSLEER. V dropped 3 bases and J dropped 10; count of bases not matched to a gene: 9. CDR3 length: 16 amino acids. CDR3 residues: CASSQELAGGRGEQFF. For the CDR3, the DNA is TGCGCCAGCAGCCAGGAACTAGCGGGAGGGCGTGGGGAGCAGTTCTTC.

This clone appeared a few times. The chain recombines TRBV6-6 with TRBJ2-3, with no clear D. Trimming stripped 6 bases from V and 4 bases from J, with 11 bases between. This CDR3 spans 13 amino acids. Germline V gene sequence: CDR1 MNHNY, CDR2 SVGAGI (reference sequence). The DNA of the CDR3 is TGTGCCAGCAGCCTAGAAGGAGCAGATACGCAGTATTTT. Its protein product is CASSLEGADTQYF.

As to this clone: Other DNA sequences in the sample encode the same CDR3. This sequence joins TRBV18 and TRBJ2-6; weak D call: TRBD1 (6 bases). V lost 3 bases, J lost 0 bases, and 15 bases lay in between. CDR1 KGHSH and CDR2 LQKENI come from the germline V gene. This CDR3 has 18 residues. The CDR3 here is CASSPSQGSSSGANVLTF. In nucleotides, the CDR3 is TGTGCCAGCTCACCCAGTCAGGGGTCAAGCTCTGGGGCCAACGTCCTGACTTTC.

This clone has at least ten counts. The chain carries TRBV7-3 and TRBJ2-7; unclear D gene. The germline gives CDR1 SGHTA, CDR2 FQGTGA. This CDR3 has 14 residues. V gave up 5 bases and J gave up 0 bases, with 11 bases separating them. DNA of the CDR3: TGTGCCAGCAGCCCGCAGACAAACTCCTACGAGCAGTACTTC. Translated: CASSPQTNSYEQYF.

V gene TRBV6-1 combines with J gene TRBJ2-1; 8 bases line up with TRBD2. V was clipped by 3 bases and J by 7 bases; unmatched bases: 8. Per germline, CDR1 MNHNS and CDR2 SASEGT. The CDR3 has 15 amino acids. The CDR3 here is CASSDLAGRSNEQFF. Here the CDR3 DNA reads TGTGCCAGCAGTGATCTAGCGGGTCGGAGTAATGAGCAGTTCTTC.

This clone was counted many times. The J gene is TRBJ1-4, the V gene TRBV4-3, with D hard to call. V shed 0 bases and J shed 7 bases, with 15 bases lying between them. Germline CDR1 and CDR2: LGHNA and YSLEER. This CDR3 contains 16 residues. CDR3 amino acids: CASSQENPGVGEKLFF. The CDR3 DNA reads as TGCGCCAGCAGCCAAGAGAATCCGGGTGTGGGTGAAAAACTGTTTTTT.

This clone was seen more than once but under ten times. The gene calls are TRBV5-1 and TRBJ1-5; 10 bases are shared with TRBD1. The length of the CDR3 is 16 residues. The V and J ends lost 2 bases and 2 bases, in that order; junction bases with no gene match: 4. From germline, CDR1 is SGHRS and CDR2 YFSETQ. The CDR3 loop reads CASSLGDRGGNQPQHF. For the CDR3, the DNA is TGCGCCAGCAGCTTAGGGGACAGGGGTGGCAATCAGCCCCAGCATTTT.

V and J are TRBV10-3 and TRBJ1-6, with D tentatively TRBD1 (6 bases). Germline loops: CDR1 ENHRY, CDR2 SYGVKD. Trimming cost V 10 bases and J 9 bases, with 16 bases left between them. The CDR3 extends over 13 amino acids. The DNA for the CDR3 is TGTGCCACCAGGGCGGGGGCGGCTTCACCCCTCCACTTT. Translation gives CATRAGAASPLHF.

A few counts support this clone. The J gene is TRBJ2-5, the V gene TRBV7-6; D gene ambiguous. Per the germline V gene, CDR1 is SGHVS and CDR2 is FNYEAQ. The CDR3 is 13 residues long. V was clipped by 5 bases and J by 2 bases, with 9 bases between them. CDR3 residues: CASSPPGQETQYF. DNA of the CDR3: TGTGCCAGCAGCCCCCCAGGACAAGAGACCCAGTACTTC.

The sample holds a few counts of this clone. The genes are TRBV6-6 and TRBJ1-2, with TRBD1 matching 10 bases. This CDR3 is 16 amino acids long. Per germline, CDR1 MNHNY and CDR2 SVGAGI (reference sequence). Losses at the gene ends were 2 bases for V and 2 bases for J; bases not matched to a gene: 5. CDR3 coding DNA: TGTGCCAGCAGTTACGAGGGACAGGGGACCAACTATGGCTACACCTTC. It is translated as CASSYEGQGTNYGYTF.

This clone has at least ten counts. The CDR3 protein is CASSPREEGTEAFF. DNA of the CDR3: TGTGCCAGCTCACCAAGGGAAGAGGGCACTGAAGCTTTCTTT. The chain employs TRBV18 and TRBJ1-1; D is unclear. CDR1 and CDR2 from the germline V gene are KGHSH and LQKENI. This CDR3 has 14 residues. Trimming cost V 2 bases and J 4 bases, with 11 bases left between them.

Only a few counts were recorded for this clone. The chain carries TRBV9 and TRBJ2-5; 13 nucleotides agree with TRBD2. V lost 4 bases and J lost 0; bases outside the gene matches: 3. The CDR3 consists of 16 residues. From germline, CDR1 is SGDLS and CDR2 YYNGEE. CDR3 amino acids: CASSPGLAGYQETQYF. As DNA, the CDR3 is TGTGCCAGCAGCCCGGGACTAGCGGGGTACCAAGAGACCCAGTACTTC.

The rearrangement uses TRBV7-2 and TRBJ1-5; 7 bases agree with TRBD1. Germline CDR1 is SGHTA and CDR2 is FQGNSA. V trimming: 5 bases; J trimming: 4 bases; junction bases outside the gene matches: 8. The CDR3 covers 15 residues. This CDR3 is CASSPRQTGNQPQHF. In DNA form, the CDR3 reads TGTGCCAGCAGCCCCAGACAGACAGGGAATCAGCCCCAGCATTTT.

The chain employs TRBV7-3 and TRBJ1-5; weak D call: TRBD1 (6 bases). Trimming took off 5 bases at V and 11 bases at J, with 22 bases between the two ends. Germline CDR1 and CDR2: SGHTA and FQGTGA. The CDR3 extends over 15 amino acids. This CDR3 reads CASSPQGSTLTTQHF. DNA of the CDR3: TGTGCCAGCAGCCCTCAGGGGAGTACCCTCACGACCCAGCATTTT.

This clone turned up a few times. V gene TRBV7-2 combines with J gene TRBJ1-3, with D unclear. The CDR3 length is 11 residues. CDR1 is SGHTA, CDR2 FQGNSA, per germline. The germline V and J ends were trimmed by 7 bases and 4 bases, with 5 bases remaining between them. CDR3 bases: TGTGCCAGCACCTCCGGAAACACCATATATTTT. Residues: CASTSGNTIYF.

This clone was detected many times. The chain has TRBV5-4 and TRBJ2-5; a possible D gene is TRBD1 (6 bases). CDR1 SGHNT and CDR2 YYREEE come from the germline V gene (reference sequence). This CDR3 is built from 12 residues. Trimming shortened V by 6 bases and J by 3 bases, and 9 bases separated the two germline ends. The CDR3, as DNA: TGTGCCAGCAACAGGGTCGAAGAGACCCAGTACTTC. Protein sequence: CASNRVEETQYF.

The sample holds a few counts of this clone. The CDR3 DNA is TGTGCCAGCAGCCAAGATCTGGCGCAGGGGGTAAGGGGCTACACCTTC. It is translated as CASSQDLAQGVRGYTF. This chain links TRBV4-2 with TRBJ1-2, with 7 bases lining up with TRBD1. V lost 0 bases to trimming and J lost 8 bases; unmatched junction nucleotides: 12. The germline V gene has CDR1 LGHNA and CDR2 YNFKEQ. The CDR3 length is 16 residues.